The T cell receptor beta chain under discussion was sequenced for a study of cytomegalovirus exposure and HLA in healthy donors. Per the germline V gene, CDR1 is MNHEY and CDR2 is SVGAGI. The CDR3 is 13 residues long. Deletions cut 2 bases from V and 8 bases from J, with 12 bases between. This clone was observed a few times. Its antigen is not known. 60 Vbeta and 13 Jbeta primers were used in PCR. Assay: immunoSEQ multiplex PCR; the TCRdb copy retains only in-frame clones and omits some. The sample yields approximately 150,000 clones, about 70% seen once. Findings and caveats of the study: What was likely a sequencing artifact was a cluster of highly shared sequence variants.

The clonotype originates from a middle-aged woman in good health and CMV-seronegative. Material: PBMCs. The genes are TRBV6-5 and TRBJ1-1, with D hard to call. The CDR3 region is CASSYNGWQEAFF. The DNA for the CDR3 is TGTGCCAGCAGTTACAATGGTTGGCAAGAAGCTTTCTTT.